The clone carrying this TCR beta chain came up a few times. The data originate from a study of T-cell memory formation after mild COVID-19. TCRdb independently ran MiXCR on the 5' RACE reads; one entry per CDR3 protein. The repertoire has around 200,000 distinct CDR3 sequences, 9.5% to 10% of them found once; the top ten carry 3.5%. Sequencing used PBMCs or a T cell subset sorted from them (not recorded which). This clonotype was sampled from a man younger than 30 who had mild COVID-19 (a few samples of this study predate the infection). Cell type and time point are not known.

CDR3 nucleotides: TGCAGCGTTGAAGCTGAACAGGGGATAGTCTATGGCTACACCTTC. Protein: CSVEAEQGIVYGYTF. The V gene is TRBV29-1, the J gene TRBJ1-2; 7 positions agree with TRBD1. Germline V gene data show CDR1 as SQVTM and CDR2 as ANQGSEA. The V segment lost 1 base and the J segment 4 bases; nucleotides outside the gene matches: 9. The CDR3 has 15 residues.